This entry describes one T cell receptor beta chain. Alongside a J-beta primer mix, a sample-barcoded 5' primer served in a second PCR lasting 7 to 11 cycles. A template-switch adaptor that had 12 random nucleotides put a tag on each cDNA molecule. TCRdb re-called the 5' RACE reads with MiXCR, one entry per CDR3 protein. The data show 600,000 to 900,000 distinct CDR3 sequences, 25% to 30% seen once. The sample is drawn from a study of blood T cells in healthy people across ages. With 4 bases clipped from V and 4 bases from J, the junction kept 7 bases outside the gene matches. CDR3 length: 16 residues. Germline CDR1 and CDR2: LGHDT and YNNKEL (reference sequence). These data also formed part of another study, on T cells of mothers and their children.

Specimen: blood. The clonotype originates from a boy between 10 and 17 years old in good health. The rearrangement uses TRBV3-1 and TRBJ2-1; 10 nucleotides align to TRBD1. The CDR3 DNA reads TGTGCCAGCAGCCTCATGGACAGGGGGACATACAATGAGCAGTTCTTC. Amino acids: CASSLMDRGTYNEQFF.